The 29 T cell receptor beta chains presented below share a single source sample, sequenced in a study of blood T cells in healthy people across ages. Using a J-beta primer mix together with a sample-barcoded 5' primer, a second PCR was run for about 7 to 12 cycles. In TCRdb, the 5' RACE reads were re-called with MiXCR into one record per CDR3 protein. The sample has roughly 1,700,000 distinct CDR3 sequences, approximately 30% seen once; the top ten hold over 7%. Sequenced: blood. The receptors stem from a woman aged 25 to 39 in good health.

This clonotype was observed a few times. The rearrangement uses TRBV4-2 and TRBJ2-3; weak D call: TRBD2 (6 bases). V lost 1 base and J 1 base, leaving 15 bases between the germline ends. Germline V gene lookup returns CDR1 LGHNA and CDR2 YNFKEQ. The CDR3 covers 17 residues. The CDR3 here is CASSQGRGVAGTDTQYF. DNA for the CDR3: TGTGCCAGCAGCCAAGGCAGAGGGGTAGCGGGCACAGATACGCAGTATTTT.

A note on this clonotype: The junction does not match germline at one end; this may be a read error. The V gene is TRBV20-1, the J gene TRBJ2-1; TRBD2 might be the D (7 bases). This CDR3 region has 14 residues. Germline CDR1 is DFQATT and CDR2 is SNEGSKA (reference sequence). CDR3 in amino acids: CSASSWGGPNGQFF. CDR3 sequence (DNA): TGCAGTGCTAGTTCGTGGGGGGGCCCCAATGGGCAGTTCTTC.

This sequence joins TRBV28 and TRBJ2-1; no clear D. The last part of the DNA fits TRBJ2-7 better; the J call may be wrong. The CDR3 sequence is 13 residues long. Per germline, CDR1 MDHEN and CDR2 SYDVKM. The CDR3 DNA follows: TGTGCCAGCAGTTTAGACAACTACAATGAGCAGTACTTC. As protein: CASSLDNYNEQYF.

V usage is TRBV12-3 or TRBV12-4 and J usage is TRBJ1-5; a possible D gene is TRBD1 (5 bases). Trimming pared 1 base from V and 7 bases from J, leaving 11 bases between. This CDR3 spans 14 amino acids. The CDR3 nucleotides are TGTGCCAGCAGTTTAGGCATTAGGGGCCAGCCCCAGCATTTT. Amino acid sequence: CASSLGIRGQPQHF.

This clonotype was found a few times. The rearrangement joins TRBV4-1 to TRBJ2-2; D is possibly TRBD1 (6 bases). V lost 5 bases and J lost 6, with 16 bases in between. Germline lookup yields CDR1 MGHRA and CDR2 YSYEKL. The CDR3 is 15 amino acids. The CDR3 DNA follows: TGCGCCAGCAGCTCGAATTACAGGGCCGCCGGGGAGCTGTTTTTT. This sequence encodes CASSSNYRAAGELFF.

CDR3 sequence reads: CASSQNRGPDTQYF. In DNA, the CDR3 is TGTGCCAGCAGCCAGAACAGGGGACCAGATACGCAGTATTTT. The chain employs TRBV3-1 and TRBJ2-3, with 7 bases identical to TRBD1. CDR1 is LGHDT and CDR2 is YNNKEL in the germline V gene (reference sequence). V lost 3 bases, J lost 4 bases, and 4 bases stayed unmatched. The CDR3 covers 14 residues.

This clonotype was recorded at least ten times. CDR3 sequence: CSARVEYEQYF. CDR3 DNA: TGCAGTGCTAGAGTAGAGTACGAGCAGTACTTC. The chain joins TRBV20-1 to TRBJ2-7; no clear D. Trimming left V 1 base short and J 4 bases short, with 5 bases between. Germline CDR1 and CDR2: DFQATT and SNEGSKA (reference sequence). The CDR3 consists of 11 residues.

The V and J genes are TRBV29-1 and TRBJ2-5, with 11 bases lining up with TRBD1. This CDR3 is built from 13 residues. J was trimmed by 4 bases and V by 7 bases; bases with no gene match: 5. CDR1 is SQVTM and CDR2 is ANQGSEA in the germline V gene. In DNA form, the CDR3 reads TGCAGCGAAAGGGACAGGGGGTTAGAGACCCAGTACTTC. Translated, it gives CSERDRGLETQYF.

The table lists this clonotype with a few counts. This sequence joins TRBV5-1 and TRBJ2-1, with 7 bases aligning to TRBD2. V shed 5 bases and J 3 bases; nucleotides not matched to a gene: 8. Germline V gene lookup returns CDR1 SGHRS and CDR2 YFSETQ. This CDR3 is built from 15 residues. The CDR3 DNA sequence: TGCGCCAGCAGTCCCGGGACTACCATCTACAATGAGCAGTTCTTC. This gives the protein CASSPGTTIYNEQFF.

This clonotype showed up just a few times. The gene calls are TRBV6-1 and TRBJ1-4, with unresolved D. Germline CDR1 reads MNHNS; CDR2 reads SASEGT. Trimming left V 2 bases short and J 4 bases short, with 11 bases between. This CDR3 spans 15 amino acids. The CDR3 nucleotides are TGTGCCAGCAGTGAACTTAGGACGGGTAATGAAAAACTGTTTTTT. Translating it yields CASSELRTGNEKLFF.

This clonotype was found many times. The chain has TRBV10-2 and TRBJ2-7; 8 positions match TRBD2. Germline V gene lookup returns CDR1 WSHSY and CDR2 SAAADI. The CDR3 length is 16 residues. V shed 7 bases, J shed 6 bases, and the junction held 17 bases outside the gene matches. The CDR3: CASKPAGVLTVVEQYF. The CDR3 DNA is TGCGCCAGCAAGCCAGCGGGAGTTTTAACTGTGGTCGAGCAGTACTTC.

Comments on this clonotype: A much larger clone differs by one base, so this may be a read error. The chain has TRBV2 and TRBJ1-2; D call uncertain. With 2 bases removed from V and 12 bases from J, the gap between germline ends came to 13 bases. The germline CDR1 and CDR2 sequences are SNHLY and FYNNEI. This CDR3 contains 12 residues. CDR3 sequence (DNA): TGTGCCAGCAGTGAATCTGGGCGCGGCCACACCTTC. It translates to CASSESGRGHTF.

CDR3 region: CASSLSQGEGTEAFF. CDR3 DNA: TGCGCCAGCAGCTTATCCCAGGGAGAGGGCACTGAAGCTTTCTTT. This sequence joins TRBV5-1 and TRBJ1-1; a weak D match, TRBD1 (5 bases). This CDR3 spans 15 amino acids. Trimming pared 2 bases from V and 4 bases from J, leaving 15 bases between. Germline loops: CDR1 SGHRS, CDR2 YFSETQ. Variable domain in full (rest from reference TRBV5-1 and TRBJ1-1): KAGVTQTPRYLIKTRGQQVTLSCSPISGHRSVSWYQQTPGQGLQFLFEYFSETQRNKGNFPGRFSGRQFSNSRSEMNVSTLELGDSALYLCASSLSQGEGTEAFFGQGTRLTVV.

This clonotype was seen more than once but under ten times. The chain recombines TRBV7-9 with TRBJ1-6; D might be TRBD1 (5 bases). Per germline, CDR1 SEHNR and CDR2 FQNEAQ (reference sequence). This CDR3 is 17 amino acids long. V was trimmed by 5 bases and J by 3 bases, leaving 17 bases between them. Written as DNA, the CDR3 is TGTGCCAGCAGCCTGGGGAGGGGTAGTGGCTATAATTCACCCCTCCACTTT. Its translation: CASSLGRGSGYNSPLHF.

The chain employs TRBV5-1 and TRBJ2-2; D unclear. CDR3 length: 15 amino acids. The V and J ends lost 0 bases and 7 bases respectively, with 13 bases between them. Germline-derived CDR1 and CDR2 are SGHRS and YFSETQ. The CDR3 nucleotides are TGCGCCAGCAGCTTGGAAATTCGGCCGTACGGGGAGCTGTTTTTT. Protein sequence: CASSLEIRPYGELFF.

The chain combines TRBV18 with TRBJ2-7; the match to TRBD2 covers 11 bases. This CDR3 spans 15 amino acids. Germline loops: CDR1 KGHSH, CDR2 LQKENI. With 3 bases clipped from V and 2 bases from J, the junction kept 3 bases outside the gene matches. The CDR3 sequence: CASSPKTSGTYEQYF. DNA for the CDR3: TGTGCCAGCTCACCGAAGACTAGCGGGACCTACGAGCAGTACTTC.

The chain carries TRBV28 and TRBJ1-5; possible D gene TRBD1, 5 bases. The V end was cut by 6 bases, the J end by 2 bases, with 17 bases between. Germline CDR1 MDHEN, CDR2 SYDVKM. This CDR3 spans 16 amino acids. CDR3 DNA: TGTGCCAGCAGCCTATCCGGGGGTTCGCGCAATCAGCCCCAGCATTTT. Translating it yields CASSLSGGSRNQPQHF.

The CDR3 nucleotides read TGTGCCAGCAGCCACCAACCCCTAGCGGGTTTATCCTACGAGCAGTACTTC. Residues: CASSHQPLAGLSYEQYF. V gene TRBV14 combines with J gene TRBJ2-7; 8 nucleotides align to TRBD2. The CDR3 is 17 residues long. V dropped 3 bases and J dropped 1; count of bases not matched to a gene: 11. The germline V gene encodes CDR1 SGHDN and CDR2 FVKESK.

In this sample, this clonotype turned up a few times. The CDR3 is CASSLGGRKETQYF. The DNA for the CDR3 is TGTGCCAGCAGCTTAGGGGGGAGAAAAGAGACCCAGTACTTC. V and J are TRBV7-2 and TRBJ2-5; tentatively, D is TRBD1 or TRBD2 (5 bases each). Germline CDR1 and CDR2: SGHTA and FQGNSA. The CDR3 covers 14 residues. The germline V and J ends were trimmed by 1 base and 3 bases, with 9 bases remaining between them.

The chain recombines TRBV20-1 with TRBJ2-7, with D perhaps matching TRBD1 (5 bases). Trimming removed 0 bases at V and 3 bases at J, with 9 bases between. Germline loops: CDR1 DFQATT, CDR2 SNEGSKA (reference sequence). The CDR3 has 13 amino acids. The CDR3 is CSARDGADYEQYF. The CDR3 DNA reads as TGCAGTGCTAGAGATGGGGCGGACTACGAGCAGTACTTC.

Concerning this clonotype: A junction end diverges from the germline sequence, so it may reflect a read error. This rearrangement joins TRBV2 to TRBJ2-2; 7 bases agree with TRBD1. The CDR3 is 15 residues long. Germline values: CDR1 SNHLY, CDR2 FYNNEI. CDR3 sequence reads: CASRAGTANTGERFF. The CDR3 DNA is TGTGCCAGCAGAGCCGGGACAGCGAACACCGGGGAGCGGTTTTTT.

Worth noting for this clonotype: A read error may be the cause here, since a much bigger clone is one base away. V gene TRBV5-1 combines with J gene TRBJ1-2, with TRBD1 identical over 7 bases. This CDR3 spans 17 amino acids. The V gene's germline CDR1 is SGHRS and CDR2 YFSETQ. Germline trimming cut 3 bases from V and 0 bases from J; bases unmatched to any gene: 11. This chain's CDR3 is CASSSGEQGTTNYGYTF. The CDR3, as DNA: TGCGCCAGCAGCTCAGGAGAACAGGGGACGACTAACTATGGCTACACCTTC. Supplemented by reference TRBV5-1 and TRBJ1-2, the full variable domain reads KAGVTQTPRYLIKTRGQQVTLSCSPISGHRSVSWYQQTPGQGLQFLFEYFSETQRNKGNFPGRFSGRQFSNSRSEMNVSTLELGDSALYLCASSSGEQGTTNYGYTFGSGTRLTVV.

To note about this clonotype: One end of the junction is discordant with germline, which a read error may explain. The chain recombines TRBV28 with TRBJ2-5; TRBD1 agrees at 9 bases. Germline CDR1 and CDR2: MDHEN and SYDVKM. The CDR3 sequence is 14 residues long. CDR3 amino acids: CTSRGTGGLETQYF. The CDR3 DNA follows: TGTACCAGCAGGGGAACAGGGGGCTTGGAGACCCAGTACTTC.

The CDR3: CASSKGHSTYEQYF. CDR3 nucleotides: TGTGCCAGCAGCAAAGGCCACAGCACCTACGAGCAGTACTTC. The chain couples TRBV21-1 to TRBJ2-7. TRBV21-1 is labeled a pseudogene. This CDR3 comprises 14 residues.

This sequence joins TRBV27 and TRBJ2-7; perhaps TRBD1 as D (7 bases). The germline V gene has CDR1 MNHEY and CDR2 SMNVEV (reference sequence). The V and J ends lost 8 bases and 3 bases respectively, with 17 bases between them. The CDR3 contains 14 residues. The CDR3 nucleotides are TGTGCCAGCGGGAGGACAGGTATGGGCTACGAGCAGTACTTC. Its protein product is CASGRTGMGYEQYF.

This clonotype was recorded a few times. The chain uses TRBV12-3 or TRBV12-4 and TRBJ2-1, with 9 bases that match TRBD2. V was clipped by 5 bases and J by 5 bases; unmatched bases: 7. The CDR3 is 15 residues long. The CDR3 reads CASSDLRLADNEQFF. The CDR3, as DNA: TGTGCCAGCAGTGATCTGCGACTAGCGGACAATGAGCAGTTCTTC.

The V gene is TRBV20-1, the J gene TRBJ2-7; 9 nucleotides line up with TRBD1. V was clipped by 6 bases and J by 1 base; unmatched bases: 7. CDR3 length: 14 residues. Looked up from germline, CDR1 is DFQATT and CDR2 is SNEGSKA (reference sequence). CDR3 in amino acids: CSAPRQGESYEQYF. CDR3 in DNA: TGCAGTGCCCCGAGACAGGGGGAATCCTACGAGCAGTACTTC.

This chain joins TRBV12-3 or TRBV12-4 and TRBJ2-5; unclear D gene. The J call may be in error: the DNA end matches TRBJ2-1 better. This CDR3 is 12 amino acids long. The CDR3 bases are TGTGCCAGCAGCTATAACCAAGAGACCCAGTTCTTC. This translates into CASSYNQETQFF.

This clonotype was observed a single time. V usage is TRBV28 and J usage is TRBJ2-1; possible D gene TRBD2, 5 bases. Trimming shortened V by 9 bases and J by 2 bases, and 8 bases separated the two germline ends. Germline V lookup: CDR1 MDHEN, CDR2 SYDVKM. The CDR3 has 12 amino acids. DNA of the CDR3: TGTGCCAGTAAACTAGCCTACAATGAGCAGTTCTTC. Amino acid sequence: CASKLAYNEQFF.